What follows is one T cell receptor (beta chain) and its context. Its antigen is unknown. TCRdb redid the calling of the 5' RACE reads with MiXCR, one entry per CDR3 protein. Of hundreds of thousands of distinct CDR3 sequences in the sample, approximately 24% were seen once. This sample is drawn from a study of identical twins. Study-wide results and caveats: With monozygotic twins, out-of-frame TCR alpha sharing exceeded what models estimated. An excess of low generation probability was shown by twin-shared out-of-frame alpha sequences.

In germline, CDR1 is SEHNR, CDR2 FQNEAQ (reference sequence). The CDR3 has 17 residues. The V gene lost 0 bases and the J gene lost 4 bases, with 16 bases spanning the gap. These same data were also listed under a study on T cells expressing NK-cell markers. Per that study: These same clonotypes (in several donors) also led the CD3+CD56-NKG2C+ fraction.

The sequenced material came from CD4+ T cells sorted from blood. This receptor was identified in a woman between 18 and 29 years old in good health. This chain uses TRBV7-9 with TRBJ2-1; possible D gene TRBD1, 5 bases. Here the CDR3 DNA reads TGTGCCAGCAGCTTAGCGTTTAGAGCAGGGCGATACAATGAGCAGTTCTTC. As protein: CASSLAFRAGRYNEQFF.